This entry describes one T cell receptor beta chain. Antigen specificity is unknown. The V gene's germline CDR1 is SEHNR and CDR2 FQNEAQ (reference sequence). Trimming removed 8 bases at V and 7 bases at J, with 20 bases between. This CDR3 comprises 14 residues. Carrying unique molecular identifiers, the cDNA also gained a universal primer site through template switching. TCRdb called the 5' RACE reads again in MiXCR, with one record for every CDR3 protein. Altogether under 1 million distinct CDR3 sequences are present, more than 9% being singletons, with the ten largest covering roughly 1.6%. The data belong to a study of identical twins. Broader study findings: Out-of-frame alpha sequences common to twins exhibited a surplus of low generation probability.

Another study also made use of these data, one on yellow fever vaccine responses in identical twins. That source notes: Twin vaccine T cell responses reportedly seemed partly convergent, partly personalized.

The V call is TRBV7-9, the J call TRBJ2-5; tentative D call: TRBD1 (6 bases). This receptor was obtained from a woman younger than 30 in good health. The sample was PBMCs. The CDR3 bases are TGTGCCAGCGCGGTATTACAGGGATCAGGGACCCAGTACTTC. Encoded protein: CASAVLQGSGTQYF.